Here is one T cell receptor beta chain with its context. Germline V lookup: CDR1 ENHRY, CDR2 SYGVKD. The CDR3 is 16 residues long. J gave up 3 bases and V 6 bases, and 11 bases lay outside the gene matches. The record originates from a study of blood T cell repertoires in COVID-19. Across the study: Spain, Italy and the United States supplied samples that represented acute and convalescent COVID-19. T cells, B-cell-depleted T cells, or PBMCs supplied cDNA or gDNA.

Original processing notes: Quantification of nucleated cells was approximated via reference gene primer amplification. TCRdb's table, derived via immunoSEQ multiplex PCR, lists solely in-frame clones and lacks some. V, J and clone size reflect that table, while D and trimming were determined from the DNA. The top ten hold 6.4% of the sample, which has tens of thousands of clones, roughly nine tenths seen once. The clonotype was recovered from a man between 65 and 85 years old with active COVID-19. The sequencing sample was made of peripheral blood. The chain joins TRBV10-3 to TRBJ1-3, with 7 bases identical to TRBD1. The CDR3 DNA is TGTGCCATCAGCGCCCACAGGGGACGGGGTGGAAACACCATATATTTT. As protein: CAISAHRGRGGNTIYF.